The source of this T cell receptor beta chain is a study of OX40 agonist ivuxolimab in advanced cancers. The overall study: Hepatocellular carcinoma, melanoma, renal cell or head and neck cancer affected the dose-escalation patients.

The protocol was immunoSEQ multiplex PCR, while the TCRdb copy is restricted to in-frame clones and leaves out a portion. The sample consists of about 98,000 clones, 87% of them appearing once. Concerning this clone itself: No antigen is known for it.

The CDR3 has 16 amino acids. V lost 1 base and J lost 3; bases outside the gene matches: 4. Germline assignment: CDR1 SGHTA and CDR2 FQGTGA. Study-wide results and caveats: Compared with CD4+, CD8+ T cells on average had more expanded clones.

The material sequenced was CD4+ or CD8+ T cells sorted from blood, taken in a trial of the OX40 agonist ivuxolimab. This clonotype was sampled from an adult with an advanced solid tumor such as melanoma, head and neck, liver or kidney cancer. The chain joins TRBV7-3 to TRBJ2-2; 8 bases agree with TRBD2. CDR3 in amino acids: CASSLSGGPDTGELFF. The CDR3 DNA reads TGTGCCAGCAGCTTAAGCGGGGGGCCTGACACCGGGGAGCTGTTTTTT.